This T cell receptor beta chain was recorded in a study of cytomegalovirus exposure and HLA in healthy donors. The study, taken as a whole, reports: TCR beta chain V- and J-gene trimming was linked, in a later analysis, to a missense variant in DCLRE1C. Several V segments, TRBV6-2 and TRBV6-3 among them, could not be told apart and were dropped.

With regard to this clone: What it binds is not known. An end of the junction differs from the germline gene, which may be a read error.

This CDR3 has 17 residues. Germline CDR1 reads SEHNR; CDR2 reads FQNEAQ (reference sequence). PCR employed 60 Vbeta and 13 Jbeta primers. The data were produced by immunoSEQ multiplex PCR, yet TCRdb's version contains in-frame clones alone and is incomplete. The sample holds under 100,000 clones; 55% to 75% are singletons and the top ten take about 16%. All the people who gave samples were healthy bone marrow donors. This TCR came from a woman between 45 and 60 years old in good health and CMV-seropositive. The rearrangement links TRBV7-9 to TRBJ1-1; a weak D match, TRBD1 (6 bases). Sequencing was done on a sample of PBMCs. CDR3 nucleotide sequence: TGTTCCAGCAGCTACCCTTCCCGGGACAATCTATCCCCTGAAGCTTTCTTT. Its protein product is CSSSYPSRDNLSPEAFF.